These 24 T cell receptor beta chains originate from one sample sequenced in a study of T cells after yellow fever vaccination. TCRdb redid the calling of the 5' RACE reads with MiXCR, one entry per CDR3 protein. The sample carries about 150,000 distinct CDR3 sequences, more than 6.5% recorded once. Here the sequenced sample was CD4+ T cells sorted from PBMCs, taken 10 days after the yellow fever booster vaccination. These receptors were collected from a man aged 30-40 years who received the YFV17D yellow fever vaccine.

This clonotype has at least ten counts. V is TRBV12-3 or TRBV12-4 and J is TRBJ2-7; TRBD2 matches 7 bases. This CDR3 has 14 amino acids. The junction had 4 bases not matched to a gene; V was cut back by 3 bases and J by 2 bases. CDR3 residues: CASSLREGPYEQYF. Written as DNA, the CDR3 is TGTGCCAGCAGTTTGAGGGAGGGCCCCTACGAGCAGTACTTC.

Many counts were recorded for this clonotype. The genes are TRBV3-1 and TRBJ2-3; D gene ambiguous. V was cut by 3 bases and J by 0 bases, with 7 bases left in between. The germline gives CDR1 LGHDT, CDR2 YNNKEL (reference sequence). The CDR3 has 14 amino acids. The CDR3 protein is CASSHTPSTDTQYF. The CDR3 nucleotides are TGTGCCAGCAGCCATACCCCAAGCACAGATACGCAGTATTTT.

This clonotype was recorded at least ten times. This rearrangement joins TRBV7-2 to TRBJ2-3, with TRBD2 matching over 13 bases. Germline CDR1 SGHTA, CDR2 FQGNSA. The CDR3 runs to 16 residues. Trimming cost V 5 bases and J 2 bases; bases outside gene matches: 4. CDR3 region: CASSEGTSGTTDTQYF. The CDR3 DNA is TGTGCCAGCAGCGAGGGGACTAGCGGGACCACAGATACGCAGTATTTT.

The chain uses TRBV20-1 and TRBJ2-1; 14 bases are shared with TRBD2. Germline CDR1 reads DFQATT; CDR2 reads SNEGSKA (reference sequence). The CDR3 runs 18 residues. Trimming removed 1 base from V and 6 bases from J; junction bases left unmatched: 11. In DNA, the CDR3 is TGCAGTGCTAGAGCCAACACCGGGACTAGCGGGAGATTCAATGAGCAGTTCTTC. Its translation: CSARANTGTSGRFNEQFF.

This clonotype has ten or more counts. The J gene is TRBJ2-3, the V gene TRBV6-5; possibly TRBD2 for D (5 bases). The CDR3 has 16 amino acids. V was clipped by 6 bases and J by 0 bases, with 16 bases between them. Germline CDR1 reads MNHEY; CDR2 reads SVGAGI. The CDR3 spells CASSSPAGLSTDTQYF. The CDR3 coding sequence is TGTGCCAGCAGCTCCCCTGCGGGTCTTAGCACAGATACGCAGTATTTT.

CDR3: CASSQEVAWQGYDNTGELFF. In DNA form, the CDR3 reads TGCGCCAGCAGCCAAGAAGTGGCTTGGCAGGGATACGACAACACCGGGGAGCTGTTTTTT. The chain links TRBV4-3 to TRBJ2-2, with D perhaps TRBD1 (5 bases). Per the germline V gene, CDR1 is LGHNA and CDR2 is YSLEER. The V end lost 0 bases, the J end lost 2 bases, and 22 bases lay between the germline ends. The CDR3 contains 20 residues.

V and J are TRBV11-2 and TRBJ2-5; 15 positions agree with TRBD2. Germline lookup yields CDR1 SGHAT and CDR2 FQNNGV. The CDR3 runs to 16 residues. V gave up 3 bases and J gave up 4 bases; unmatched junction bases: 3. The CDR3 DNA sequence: TGTGCCAGCAGCTTTGGACTAGCGGGAGGGCTAGAGACCCAGTACTTC. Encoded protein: CASSFGLAGGLETQYF.

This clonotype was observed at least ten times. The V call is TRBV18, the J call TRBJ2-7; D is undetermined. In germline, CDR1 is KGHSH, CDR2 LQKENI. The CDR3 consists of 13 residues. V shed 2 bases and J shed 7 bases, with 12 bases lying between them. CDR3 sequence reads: CASSPGSNLEQYF. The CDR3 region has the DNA TGTGCCAGCTCACCAGGGTCCAACCTGGAGCAGTACTTC.

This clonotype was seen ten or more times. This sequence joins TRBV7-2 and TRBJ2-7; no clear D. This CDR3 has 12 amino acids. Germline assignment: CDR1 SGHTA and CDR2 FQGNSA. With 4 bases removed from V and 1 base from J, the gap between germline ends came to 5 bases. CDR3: CASSYQSYEQYF. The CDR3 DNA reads TGTGCCAGCAGCTACCAATCCTACGAGCAGTACTTC.

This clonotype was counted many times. The CDR3 protein is CASSQDEGETQYF. CDR3 nucleotide sequence: TGTGCCAGCAGCCAAGATGAAGGAGAGACCCAGTACTTC. V is TRBV4-2 and J is TRBJ2-5; no clear D. CDR1 is LGHNA, CDR2 YNFKEQ, per germline. V was trimmed by 0 bases and J by 4 bases, leaving 6 bases between them. CDR3 length: 13 residues.

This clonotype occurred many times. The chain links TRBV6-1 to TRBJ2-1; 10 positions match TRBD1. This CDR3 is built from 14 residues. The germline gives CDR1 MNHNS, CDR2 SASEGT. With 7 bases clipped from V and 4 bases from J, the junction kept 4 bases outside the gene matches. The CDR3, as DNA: TGTGCCAGCACCCGACAGGGGGCTTACAATGAGCAGTTCTTC. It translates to CASTRQGAYNEQFF.

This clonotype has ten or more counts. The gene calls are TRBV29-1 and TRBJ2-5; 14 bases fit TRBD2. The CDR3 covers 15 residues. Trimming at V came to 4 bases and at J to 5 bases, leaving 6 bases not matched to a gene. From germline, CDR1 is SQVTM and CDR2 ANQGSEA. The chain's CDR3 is CSVGLAGGPRETQYF. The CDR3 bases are TGCAGCGTTGGACTAGCGGGAGGGCCGCGGGAGACCCAGTACTTC. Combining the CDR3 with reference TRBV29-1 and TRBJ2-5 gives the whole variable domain SAVISQKPSRDICQRGTSLTIQCQVDSQVTMMFWYRQQPGQSLTLIATANQGSEATYESGFVIDKFPISRPNLTFSTLTVSNMSPEDSSIYLCSVGLAGGPRETQYFGPGTRLLVL.

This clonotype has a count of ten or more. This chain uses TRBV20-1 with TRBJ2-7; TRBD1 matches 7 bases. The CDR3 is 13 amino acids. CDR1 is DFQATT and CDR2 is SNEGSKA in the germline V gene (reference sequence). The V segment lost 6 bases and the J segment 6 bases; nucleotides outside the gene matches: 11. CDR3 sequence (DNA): TGCAGTGCCCTCCGTACAGGGGTGGGCGAGCAGTACTTC. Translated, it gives CSALRTGVGEQYF.

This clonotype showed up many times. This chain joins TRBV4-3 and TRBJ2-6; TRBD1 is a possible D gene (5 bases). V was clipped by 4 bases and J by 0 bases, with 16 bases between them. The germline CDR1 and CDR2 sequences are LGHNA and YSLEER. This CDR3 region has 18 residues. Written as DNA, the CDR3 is TGCGCCAGCAGCCGGATGTTAACAGGCAACTCTGGGGCCAACGTCCTGACTTTC. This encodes CASSRMLTGNSGANVLTF.

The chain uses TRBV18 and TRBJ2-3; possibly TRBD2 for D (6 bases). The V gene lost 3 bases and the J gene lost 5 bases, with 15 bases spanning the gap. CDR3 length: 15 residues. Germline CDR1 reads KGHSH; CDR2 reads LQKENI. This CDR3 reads CASSPGGVGGDTQYF. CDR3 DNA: TGTGCCAGCTCACCGGGCGGAGTGGGGGGAGATACGCAGTATTTT. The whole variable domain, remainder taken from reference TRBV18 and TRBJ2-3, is NAGVMQNPRHLVRRRGQEARLRCSPMKGHSHVYWYRQLPEEGLKFMVYLQKENIIDESGMPKERFSAEFPKEGPSILRIQQVVRGDSAAYFCASSPGGVGGDTQYFGPGTRLTVL.

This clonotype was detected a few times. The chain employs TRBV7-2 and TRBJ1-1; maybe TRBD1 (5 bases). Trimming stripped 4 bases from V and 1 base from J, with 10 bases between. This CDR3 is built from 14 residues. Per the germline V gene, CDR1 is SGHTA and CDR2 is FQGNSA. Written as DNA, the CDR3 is TGTGCCAGCAGCTCGGGACGGCAGAACACTGAAGCTTTCTTT. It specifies CASSSGRQNTEAFF.

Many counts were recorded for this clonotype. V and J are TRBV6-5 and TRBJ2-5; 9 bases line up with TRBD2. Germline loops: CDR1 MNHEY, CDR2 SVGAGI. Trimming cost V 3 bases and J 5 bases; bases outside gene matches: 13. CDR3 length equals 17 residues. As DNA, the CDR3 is TGTGCCAGCAGTTATGAGTCAGGCGGGAGGGCCGGGGAGACCCAGTACTTC. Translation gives CASSYESGGRAGETQYF.

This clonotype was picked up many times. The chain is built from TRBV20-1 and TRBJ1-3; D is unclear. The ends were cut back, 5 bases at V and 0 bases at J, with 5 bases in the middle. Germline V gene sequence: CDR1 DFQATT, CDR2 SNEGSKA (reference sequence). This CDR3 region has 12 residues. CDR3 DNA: TGCAGTGCTCGATTCTCTGGAAACACCATATATTTT. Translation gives CSARFSGNTIYF.

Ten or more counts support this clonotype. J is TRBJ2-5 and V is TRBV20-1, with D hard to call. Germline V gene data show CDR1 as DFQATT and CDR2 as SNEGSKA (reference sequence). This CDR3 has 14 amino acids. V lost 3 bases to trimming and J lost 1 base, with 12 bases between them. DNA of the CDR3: TGCAGTGCTAGCCTGGGTCCTAGCCAAGAGACCCAGTACTTC. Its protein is CSASLGPSQETQYF.

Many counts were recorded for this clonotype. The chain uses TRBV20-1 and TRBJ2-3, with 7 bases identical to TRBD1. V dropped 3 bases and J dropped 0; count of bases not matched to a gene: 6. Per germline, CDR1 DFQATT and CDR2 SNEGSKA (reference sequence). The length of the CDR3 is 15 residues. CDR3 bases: TGCAGTGCTAGCACCGGGACAGCTAGCACAGATACGCAGTATTTT. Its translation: CSASTGTASTDTQYF.

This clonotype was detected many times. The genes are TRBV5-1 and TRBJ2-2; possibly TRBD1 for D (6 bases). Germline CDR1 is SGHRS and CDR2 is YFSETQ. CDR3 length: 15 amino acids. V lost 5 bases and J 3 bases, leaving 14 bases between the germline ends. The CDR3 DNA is TGCGCCAGCAGGGGACGACAGGTGGACACCGGGGAGCTGTTTTTT. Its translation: CASRGRQVDTGELFF.

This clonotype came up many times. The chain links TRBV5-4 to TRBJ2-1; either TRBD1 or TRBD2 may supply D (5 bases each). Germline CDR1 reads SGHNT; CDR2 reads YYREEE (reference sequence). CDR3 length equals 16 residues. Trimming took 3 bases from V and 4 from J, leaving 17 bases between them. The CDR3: CASSWVTGRQYNEQFF. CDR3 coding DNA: TGTGCCAGCAGCTGGGTAACGGGACGGCAGTACAATGAGCAGTTCTTC.

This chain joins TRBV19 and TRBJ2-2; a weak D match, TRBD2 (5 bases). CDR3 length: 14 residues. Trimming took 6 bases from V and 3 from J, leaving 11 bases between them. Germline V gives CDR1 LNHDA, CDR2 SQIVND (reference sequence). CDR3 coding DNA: TGTGCCAGTAGAGCGTCCGGGGACACCGGGGAGCTGTTTTTT. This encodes CASRASGDTGELFF.

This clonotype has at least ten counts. The CDR3 nucleotides read TGTGCCACCCACGGCCAGAACACTGAAGCTTTCTTT. Translated, it gives CATHGQNTEAFF. This chain uses TRBV6-2 or TRBV6-3 with TRBJ1-1; D is uncertain. Germline CDR1 is MNHEY and CDR2 is SVGEGT. The V end lost 10 bases, the J end lost 1 base, and 10 bases lay between the germline ends. This CDR3 is built from 12 residues.